Each of the 27 T cell receptor beta chains below was sequenced from the same sample in a study of regulatory T cells in long-lasting Graves disease. Time point here: newly diagnosed GD, antithyroid drugs for less than 3 months. Extracted PBMC RNA gave rise to the TCR library. To make TCR beta libraries, researchers used iRepertoire HTBI primers and Arm-PCR of CDR3 regions. TCRdb called the multiplex PCR reads again in MiXCR, with one record for every CDR3 protein. The sample has roughly 500,000 distinct CDR3 sequences, approximately 15% seen once. These records were also assigned to another study, of T cells in Graves' hyperthyroidism and ophthalmopathy.

Here the sequenced sample was peripheral blood mononuclear cells (PBMCs), taken at new diagnosis, from a patient treated with antithyroid drugs. Receptors originate from a woman aged 50 to 60 with Graves disease.

A note on this clonotype: A much larger clonotype is one base distant, so this may be a read error. CDR3 nucleotides: TGTGCCAGCTCACCCACACCAGCCTACGAGCAGTGCTTC. Protein sequence: CASSPTPAYEQCF. V is TRBV18 and J is TRBJ2-7; no reliable D call. CDR1 and CDR2 from the germline V gene are KGHSH and LQKENI. CDR3 length equals 13 residues.

The chain has TRBV7-3 and TRBJ1-1; D is possibly TRBD1 (5 bases). Germline V CDR1 and CDR2: SGHTA, FQGTGA. The CDR3 is made up of 16 amino acids. V was trimmed by 1 base and J by 4 bases, leaving 16 bases between them. This chain's CDR3 is CASSLRGGFRGTEAFF. The CDR3 nucleotides are TGTGCCAGCAGCTTAAGGGGGGGTTTTCGTGGCACTGAAGCTTTCTTT.

This clonotype was seen ten or more times. The chain uses TRBV5-1 and TRBJ2-1; 7 nucleotides line up with TRBD1. The CDR3 is 14 amino acids. V lost 0 bases to trimming and J lost 6 bases; unmatched junction nucleotides: 3. Germline loops: CDR1 SGHRS, CDR2 YFSETQ. This CDR3 reads CASSLEDRVNEQFF. The CDR3 DNA follows: TGCGCCAGCAGCTTGGAAGACAGGGTCAATGAGCAGTTCTTC.

This clonotype was recorded many times. The chain joins TRBV7-8 to TRBJ2-3, with D unresolved. V was clipped by 4 bases and J by 1 base, with 9 bases between them. CDR1 SGHVS and CDR2 FQNEAQ come from the germline V gene. The CDR3 extends over 14 amino acids. CDR3 in amino acids: CASSSFRGTDTQYF. In DNA form, the CDR3 reads TGTGCCAGCAGCTCATTTCGGGGCACAGATACGCAGTATTTT.

This clonotype was detected ten times or more. The J gene is TRBJ2-2, the V gene TRBV5-1, with D possibly TRBD2 on 5 matching bases. V shed 1 base and J shed 1 base, with 11 bases lying between them. Germline V gene sequence: CDR1 SGHRS, CDR2 YFSETQ. The CDR3 is 16 residues long. The CDR3, as DNA: TGCGCCAGCAGCTTGATGTCTAGCAGGAACACCGGGGAGCTGTTTTTT. Protein: CASSLMSSRNTGELFF.

This clonotype was detected ten times or more. V is TRBV12-3 or TRBV12-4 and J is TRBJ2-7, with 11 bases aligning to TRBD2. Unmatched junction bases numbered 8, after V lost 4 bases and J lost 3 bases. The CDR3 extends over 16 amino acids. The CDR3: CASSSDSGRVIYEQYF. CDR3 DNA: TGTGCCAGCAGTTCAGATAGCGGGAGGGTGATCTACGAGCAGTACTTC.

This clonotype showed up just a few times. This chain uses TRBV25-1 with TRBJ1-4; D is possibly TRBD1 (6 bases). Per the germline V gene, CDR1 is MGHDK and CDR2 is SYGVNS. V lost 3 bases to trimming and J lost 6 bases, with 14 bases between them. The CDR3 runs to 15 residues. This CDR3 is CASSDLWGRHEKLFF. The CDR3 nucleotides read TGTGCCAGCAGTGACCTCTGGGGGCGACATGAAAAACTGTTTTTT.

In regard to this clonotype: This may be a read error: a much more frequent sequence differs by one nucleotide. The chain couples TRBV28 to TRBJ2-7, with TRBD2 identical over 13 bases. Germline CDR1 is MDHEN and CDR2 is SYDVKM. This CDR3 has 18 residues. Trimming removed 10 bases from V and 7 bases from J; junction bases left unmatched: 22. The CDR3 nucleotides read TGTGCCATCAAGGGTACTAGCGGGAGGGCCGAGACCTACAATGAGCAGTACTTC. Translating gives CAIKGTSGRAETYNEQYF. The full variable domain, rest sourced from reference TRBV28 and TRBJ2-7, is DVKVTQSSRYLVKRTGEKVFLECVQDMDHENMFWYRQDPGLGLRLIYFSYDVKMKEKGDIPEGYSVSREKKERFSLILESASTNQTSMYLCAIKGTSGRAETYNEQYFGPGTRLTVT.

This clonotype came up many times. The chain is built from TRBV28 and TRBJ2-5; 9 bases are a match to TRBD1. This CDR3 has 17 residues. V gave up 3 bases and J gave up 0 bases; unmatched junction bases: 8. CDR1 is MDHEN, CDR2 SYDVKM, per germline. The CDR3 DNA reads as TGTGCCAGCAGTTTTCTCGGGACAGGGCTGTACCAAGAGACCCAGTACTTC. Residues: CASSFLGTGLYQETQYF.

This clonotype was observed many times. The chain uses TRBV9 and TRBJ2-7; D remains ambiguous. Germline V gene data show CDR1 as SGDLS and CDR2 as YYNGEE. Trimming pared 0 bases from V and 0 bases from J, leaving 7 bases between. CDR3 size: 14 residues. The chain's CDR3 is CASSVAGISYEQYF. DNA of the CDR3: TGTGCCAGCAGCGTAGCTGGGATCTCCTACGAGCAGTACTTC. The entire variable domain, with the rest obtained from reference TRBV9 and TRBJ2-7, is as follows: DSGVTQTPKHLITATGQRVTLRCSPRSGDLSVYWYQQSLDQGLQFLIQYYNGEERAKGNILERFSAQQFPDLHSELNLSSLELGDSALYFCASSVAGISYEQYFGPGTRLTVT.

J is TRBJ1-4 and V is TRBV5-4; D remains ambiguous. Trimming removed 5 bases at V and 3 bases at J, with 14 bases between. CDR1 SGHNT and CDR2 YYREEE come from the germline V gene (reference sequence). The CDR3 is 15 residues long. CDR3 DNA: TGTGCCAGCAGTCTGATTAGCGACCCTAATGAAAAACTGTTTTTT. Translated, it gives CASSLISDPNEKLFF.

In its sample, this clonotype was seen many times. The rearrangement joins TRBV12-3 or TRBV12-4 to TRBJ1-5; 9 nucleotides line up with TRBD1. V was clipped by 6 bases and J by 5 bases; unmatched bases: 8. The length of the CDR3 is 15 residues. The CDR3 nucleotides read TGTGCCAGCAGCCCGACAGGGGGGTTCTATCAGCCCCAGCATTTT. The encoded protein is CASSPTGGFYQPQHF.

The chain is built from TRBV7-9 and TRBJ2-3, with D possibly called TRBD1 or TRBD2 (5 bases each). Trimming took 1 base from V and 6 from J, leaving 20 bases between them. Per germline, CDR1 SEHNR and CDR2 FQNEAQ (reference sequence). CDR3 length: 17 residues. CDR3 loop: CASSLGRFGTNEDTQYF. DNA for the CDR3: TGTGCCAGCAGCTTAGGGCGCTTCGGGACCAACGAGGATACGCAGTATTTT.

The sample holds a few counts of this clonotype. V usage is TRBV10-3 and J usage is TRBJ2-5, with D possibly being TRBD2 (5 bases). Germline V gives CDR1 ENHRY, CDR2 SYGVKD. V dropped 2 bases and J dropped 5 bases, with 12 bases sitting between them. This CDR3 contains 14 residues. CDR3 nucleotides: TGTGCCATCAGTGAGACTAGTGTGGCGGAGACCCAGTACTTC. Translation: CAISETSVAETQYF.

In its sample, this clonotype was seen a few times. J is TRBJ2-2 and V is TRBV6-4; 8 bases line up with TRBD2. This CDR3 spans 15 amino acids. Germline V CDR1 and CDR2: MRHNA, SNTAGT. Losses at the gene ends were 10 bases for V and 1 base for J; bases not matched to a gene: 8. CDR3 bases: TGTGCCATCCGCCCTAGCGGGCAGAACACCGGGGAGCTGTTTTTT. It yields the protein CAIRPSGQNTGELFF.

At least ten counts were recorded for this clonotype. V gene TRBV11-3 combines with J gene TRBJ2-3; 8 bases agree with TRBD2. Germline values: CDR1 SGHNT, CDR2 YENEEA. J lost 3 bases, V lost 5 bases, and 10 bases had no gene match. The CDR3 is 16 amino acids. The CDR3 here is CASSPTGGDLTDTQYF. DNA of the CDR3: TGTGCCAGCAGCCCAACCGGGGGGGATTTGACAGATACGCAGTATTTT.

On this clonotype itself: A much bigger clone sits one base away, suggesting this may be a read error. The chain joins TRBV11-2 to TRBJ2-5, with 9 positions matching TRBD2. The CDR3 consists of 18 residues. From germline, CDR1 is SGHAT and CDR2 FQNNGV. The V segment lost 0 bases and the J segment 5 bases; nucleotides outside the gene matches: 13. CDR3 sequence: CASSLDPSGLAQPETQYF. Here the CDR3 DNA reads TGTGCCAGCAGCTTAGATCCCTCGGGACTAGCTCAACCGGAGACCCAGTACTTC.

In its sample, this clonotype was seen many times. The chain links TRBV7-9 to TRBJ2-5, with D possibly called TRBD1 or TRBD2 (5 bases each). Germline V gene lookup returns CDR1 SEHNR and CDR2 FQNEAQ (reference sequence). V was trimmed by 5 bases and J by 9 bases, leaving 16 bases between them. CDR3 length: 13 amino acids. The CDR3 DNA is TGTGCCAGCAGCCCGGGACCTCTCCTGGCCCAGTACTTC. Translated: CASSPGPLLAQYF.

This clonotype was detected many times. The V call is TRBV3-1, the J call TRBJ2-3; D might be TRBD1 or TRBD2, each matching 6 bases. CDR3 length equals 14 residues. Germline CDR1 reads LGHDT; CDR2 reads YNNKEL (reference sequence). Trimming pared 8 bases from V and 1 base from J, leaving 13 bases between. CDR3 amino acids: CASFLEGGTDTQYF. CDR3 sequence (DNA): TGTGCCAGCTTTCTGGAGGGGGGCACAGATACGCAGTATTTT.

On this clonotype itself: A read error is possible here, since a much larger clone lies one base away. Since no conserved phenylalanine or tryptophan closes the CDR3, a read error is the likely cause. V usage is TRBV18 and J usage is TRBJ2-5; D remains ambiguous. V lost 4 bases and J lost 0, with 6 bases in between. The CDR3 contains 13 residues. Germline assignment: CDR1 KGHSH and CDR2 LQKENI. The CDR3 bases are TGTGCCAGCTCACGTGAGGACCAAGAGACCCAGTACCTC. Its protein product is CASSREDQETQYL.

This clonotype was recorded many times. The chain combines TRBV11-2 with TRBJ2-1; possibly TRBD2 for D (6 bases). This CDR3 is 15 amino acids long. The V gene's germline CDR1 is SGHAT and CDR2 FQNNGV. With 7 bases removed from V and 4 bases from J, the gap between germline ends came to 17 bases. For the CDR3, the DNA is TGTGCCAGCATCGAGGGGAGGACTGCTTACAATGAGCAGTTCTTC. This gives the protein CASIEGRTAYNEQFF. The whole variable domain, filled in from reference TRBV11-2 and TRBJ2-1, reads EAGVAQSPRYKIIEKRQSVAFWCNPISGHATLYWYQQILGQGPKLLIQFQNNGVVDDSQLPKDRFSAERLKGVDSTLKIQPAKLEDSAVYLCASIEGRTAYNEQFFGPGTRLTVL.

This clonotype was recorded at least ten times. This sequence joins TRBV7-9 and TRBJ2-7; a weak D match, TRBD2 (6 bases). Trimming took off 1 base at V and 3 bases at J, with 13 bases between the two ends. CDR1 is SEHNR, CDR2 FQNEAQ, per germline (reference sequence). CDR3 length equals 15 residues. In nucleotides, the CDR3 is TGTGCCAGCAGCTTAGAGGTTACTAGCAACTACGAGCAGTACTTC. Amino acid sequence: CASSLEVTSNYEQYF.

This clonotype was seen only a few times. The chain couples TRBV11-2 to TRBJ2-7; 9 nucleotides agree with TRBD1. This CDR3 spans 14 amino acids. V gave up 5 bases and J gave up 2 bases; unmatched junction bases: 4. Germline V lookup: CDR1 SGHAT, CDR2 FQNNGV. This CDR3 reads CASSKDRGTYEQYF. CDR3 nucleotide sequence: TGTGCCAGCAGCAAAGACAGGGGGACCTACGAGCAGTACTTC.

This chain joins TRBV29-1 and TRBJ2-6, with 8 bases matching TRBD1. Germline CDR1 reads SQVTM; CDR2 reads ANQGSEA. This CDR3 has 18 amino acids. The ends lost 0 bases at V and 2 bases at J; junction bases unmatched: 9. CDR3 nucleotides: TGCAGCGTTGAAGATCTGGACAGGGTGTCGCCTGGGGCCAACGTCCTGACTTTC. As protein: CSVEDLDRVSPGANVLTF.

A few counts support this clonotype. The V and J genes are TRBV18 and TRBJ2-1; unclear D gene. TRBJ2-5 explains the end of the DNA better; the J call may be wrong. Germline assignment: CDR1 KGHSH and CDR2 LQKENI. This CDR3 has 15 amino acids. The CDR3 loop reads CASSPTFTQKETQYF. The CDR3 nucleotides are TGTGCCAGCTCACCAACGTTTACACAGAAAGAGACCCAGTACTTC.

This clonotype was seen at least ten times. The gene calls are TRBV7-9 and TRBJ2-3, with a weak D call TRBD1 (6 bases). From germline, CDR1 is SEHNR and CDR2 FQNEAQ (reference sequence). With 6 bases removed from V and 4 bases from J, the gap between germline ends came to 14 bases. The CDR3 has 14 amino acids. The CDR3 reads CASRATRGSDTQYF. Written as DNA, the CDR3 is TGTGCCAGCAGGGCGACCAGGGGTTCAGATACGCAGTATTTT. The entire variable domain, with the rest obtained from reference TRBV7-9 and TRBJ2-3, is as follows: DTGVSQNPRHKITKRGQNVTFRCDPISEHNRLYWYRQTLGQGPEFLTYFQNEAQLEKSRLLSDRFSAERPKGSFSTLEIQRTEQGDSAMYLCASRATRGSDTQYFGPGTRLTVL.

This clonotype was seen at least ten times. This rearrangement joins TRBV28 to TRBJ2-3, with 9 bases that match TRBD1. The CDR3 extends over 18 amino acids. CDR1 is MDHEN and CDR2 is SYDVKM in the germline V gene. With 2 bases clipped from V and 3 bases from J, the junction kept 12 bases outside the gene matches. In nucleotides, the CDR3 is TGTGCCAGCAGTTTACGTTTGGTTTACAGGGGGCGGACAGATACGCAGTATTTT. Protein sequence: CASSLRLVYRGRTDTQYF.